This TCR beta chain was identified during a study of blood T cell repertoires in COVID-19 (dated by TCRdb to between 2020 and 2021). About the full investigation: Collaborator samples came from the United States, Italy and Spain and covered acute and convalescent phases of COVID-19. Samples came from the ongoing ImmuneRACE study (first 160 participants) plus 1,254 subjects from 6 global collaborators. The prospective study material was composed of cDNA or gDNA derived from T cells, B-cell-depleted T cells, or PBMCs. The repertoires were released in a freely available public database intended as a resource for research on the immune response to SARS-CoV-2. Nearly every sample came with metadata listing a de-identified subject ID, COVID-19 status, age in years and sex. Subjects who had been exposed to COVID-19, were actively infected with it, or had recovered from it provided the deeply sampled blood TCRbeta repertoires that made up the dataset. Where available, HLA class I and class II types were taken from metadata supplied by the sample provider and were not determined by assay-based typing. Broader findings and caveats from the paper: The amount of clinical and demographic metadata varied by source and participant and was provided uncurated.

The germline V gene (reference sequence) yields LGHDT for CDR1 and YNNKEL for CDR2. From the cysteine up to the phenylalanine, the CDR3 has a length of 13 residues. The DNA shown is the 39-base CDR3, in frame from base 1. Trimmed from V: 1 base; trimmed from J: 16 bases; junction bases lacking a gene match: 9. One collaborating source in Seattle enrolled patients during active infection and followed them longitudinally through the course of disease. Each collaborating institution followed its own protocols to collect whole blood in K2EDTA tubes. Collaborator samples were shipped for TCRbeta analysis as frozen whole blood, isolated PBMCs, or DNA extracted from either sample type. The immunoSEQ Assay, a bias-controlled multiplex PCR, was used to amplify TCRbeta CDR3 regions from genomic DNA. From the authors' description of their analysis: Within the assay, amplification of reference gene primers was used to estimate how many nucleated cells each sample contained. To quantify the absolute abundance of each unique TCRbeta CDR3 rearrangement, sequence reads were collapsed and filtered. For each sample, productive Simpson clonality was calculated as the square root of Simpson's diversity index over productive rearrangements. TCRdb re-hosts the immuneACCESS table, in-frame sequences only. Its copies lack some clones; in the studies checked, an unresolved V gene accounts for under half of them, and the cause for the rest is not known. V and J calls and clone size are as listed in that table; D and trimming were resolved from the DNA. For this sample the table gives some 73,000 clones, of which 60% to 80% were detected only once. The top ten constitute around 2% of the sample.

About this clone: Its antigen is still unknown. No much larger clone exists at a distance of one base, and base qualities are not known.

The V gene is TRBV3-1 (or the pseudogene TRBV3-2) and the J gene is TRBJ1-4; TRBD1 lines up with 7 middle nucleotides. This clonotype originated in an older man with COVID-19, enrolled during active disease. Sample: peripheral blood. This receptor has the CDR3 CASSQVTGTAKFF. The sequenced DNA: TGTGCCAGCAGCCAAGTAACCGGGACAGCTAAGTTTTTT.